This is a list of T cell receptor beta chains from one sample in a study of Graves' ophthalmopathy and Graves' hyperthyroidism. TCRdb ran MiXCR on the multiplex PCR reads and lists one entry per CDR3 protein. The sample holds approximately 210,000 distinct CDR3 sequences, about 32% seen once. Sequencing was carried out using peripheral blood. The receptors derive from a man aged 50 to 60 with Graves' ophthalmopathy. CDR3s leave out the opening cysteine and the closing phenylalanine or tryptophan.

J: TRBJ1-5
V: TRBV19
CDR3: ASSTRQGSGNQPQH

J: TRBJ2-7
V: TRBV28
CDR3: ASRPTGWSNEQY

J: TRBJ1-5
V: TRBV5-6
CDR3: ASSQRAGGGNQPQH

J: TRBJ2-4
V: TRBV18
CDR3: ASPGRGTDNLAKNIQY

J: TRBJ2-5
V: TRBV4-2
CDR3: ASSQVPAREETQY

J: TRBJ2-7
V: TRBV25-1
CDR3: ASSAHSGGNYEQY

J: TRBJ2-5
V: TRBV25-1
CDR3: ASSEYSTGGYQETQY

J: TRBJ2-7
V: TRBV6-1
CDR3: ASRIRDRANYEQY

J: TRBJ1-2
V: TRBV20-1
CDR3: SASRGAGYGYT

J: TRBJ2-5
V: TRBV11-2
CDR3: ASSLVLAGNQRETQY

J: TRBJ2-4
V: TRBV12-3/TRBV12-4
CDR3: ASSEALWGLAKNIQY

J: TRBJ1-1
V: TRBV11-3
CDR3: ASIPSSGTEAF

J: TRBJ2-7
V: TRBV11-2
CDR3: ASSKRQGRSSYEQY

J: TRBJ2-7
V: TRBV27
CDR3: ASSLRWGYEQY

J: TRBJ1-1
V: TRBV20-1
CDR3: SATAPGQGGIRNTEAF

J: TRBJ1-6
V: TRBV6-5
CDR3: ASSYRGGSENSPLH

J: TRBJ2-7
V: TRBV12-3/TRBV12-4
CDR3: ASSVSAGGPNEQY

J: TRBJ1-1
V: TRBV6-1
CDR3: ASSEGRRLNTEAF

J: TRBJ1-2
V: TRBV6-5
CDR3: ASSYVGLYMSGYT

J: TRBJ2-5
V: TRBV6-5
CDR3: ASSYSSGQETQY

J: TRBJ1-1
V: TRBV6-5
CDR3: ASRRQGGSAF

J: TRBJ1-1
V: TRBV6-2/TRBV6-3
CDR3: ASSYLGFGTQNPNTEAF

J: TRBJ1-2
V: TRBV24-1
CDR3: ATSDPGQGDYGYT

J: TRBJ1-3
V: TRBV7-9
CDR3: ASSFGTENTIY

J: TRBJ2-2
V: TRBV7-6
CDR3: ASTGSVGGGGELF

J: TRBJ2-7
V: TRBV6-5
CDR3: ASSFRGFYEQY

J: TRBJ2-7
V: TRBV29-1
CDR3: SVGGNNYEQY

J: TRBJ1-5
V: TRBV6-2/TRBV6-3
CDR3: ASTTGGSQPQH

J: TRBJ1-2
V: TRBV20-1
CDR3: SATKDRDGYT

J: TRBJ1-3
V: TRBV7-3
CDR3: ASSSGAGNTIY

J: TRBJ1-2
V: TRBV6-2/TRBV6-3
CDR3: ASSCRDGRLRNGGYT

J: TRBJ2-5
V: TRBV11-2
CDR3: ASSSTFEETQY

J: TRBJ1-2
V: TRBV7-2
CDR3: ASSFRTGSGYT

J: TRBJ2-7
V: TRBV4-2
CDR3: ASSQDAGTGSYEQY

J: TRBJ2-5
V: TRBV11-2
CDR3: ASSLFTGQETQY

J: TRBJ1-1
V: TRBV7-3
CDR3: ASSRDRDGGAF

J: TRBJ1-6
V: TRBV12-3/TRBV12-4
CDR3: ASSLFVGNSPLH

J: TRBJ2-2
V: TRBV5-1
CDR3: ASSRDYNTGELF